The 13 T cell receptor beta chains below were found in one sample sequenced in a study of identical twins. MiXCR was run by TCRdb on the 5' RACE reads, yielding one entry per CDR3 protein. Of some 760,000 distinct CDR3 sequences listed, roughly 20% are singletons. These data were also reused for a study on T cells expressing NK-cell markers.

Material: PBMCs. The source of these receptors is a woman aged 18-30 years in good health.

The chain carries TRBV27 and TRBJ2-7, with a tentative D call TRBD1 (5 bases). The CDR3 runs to 15 residues. Germline loops: CDR1 MNHEY, CDR2 SMNVEV (reference sequence). The germline V and J ends were trimmed by 6 bases and 1 base, with 16 bases remaining between them. The CDR3 region is CASSLGASLSYEQYF. For the CDR3, the DNA is TGTGCCAGCAGCCTAGGGGCCTCCCTTTCCTACGAGCAGTACTTC.

V is TRBV10-2 and J is TRBJ2-7; TRBD1 might be the D (5 bases). V lost 6 bases, J lost 5 bases, and 17 bases lay in between. From germline, CDR1 is WSHSY and CDR2 SAAADI. CDR3 size: 14 residues. CDR3 sequence (DNA): TGCGCCAGCAGCCTTATAGTTGGGGCAAACGAGCAGTACTTC. Amino acid sequence: CASSLIVGANEQYF.

This clonotype was picked up a small number of times. V usage is TRBV20-1 and J usage is TRBJ2-7; either TRBD1 or TRBD2 may supply D (5 bases each). The CDR3 is 14 residues long. V lost 1 base and J lost 3, with 13 bases in between. Germline V gives CDR1 DFQATT, CDR2 SNEGSKA (reference sequence). The DNA of the CDR3 is TGCAGTGCTAGAGCCCCTCGGGGCAGCTACGAGCAGTACTTC. Translating it yields CSARAPRGSYEQYF.

This clonotype showed up just a few times. The genes are TRBV7-2 and TRBJ2-1; no clear D gene. Germline loops: CDR1 SGHTA, CDR2 FQGNSA. The ends were cut back, 1 base at V and 12 bases at J, with 16 bases in the middle. The CDR3 runs to 14 residues. The CDR3 sequence is CASSLVQGPLGQFF. The CDR3 region has the DNA TGTGCCAGCAGCTTAGTTCAAGGGCCCCTTGGGCAGTTCTTC.

The rearrangement uses TRBV7-2 and TRBJ2-7; TRBD2 matches at 9 bases. With 2 bases clipped from V and 1 base from J, the junction kept 9 bases outside the gene matches. This CDR3 has 17 residues. Germline assignment: CDR1 SGHTA and CDR2 FQGNSA. The CDR3 region is CASSLNRGLARSYEQYF. The CDR3 DNA reads TGTGCCAGCAGCTTAAACCGAGGACTAGCGAGATCCTACGAGCAGTACTTC.

In this sample, this clonotype turned up a few times. V and J are TRBV5-5 and TRBJ2-3; tentative D call: TRBD2 (7 bases). This CDR3 is 16 amino acids long. V lost 0 bases, J lost 0 bases, and 11 bases lay in between. Germline assignment: CDR1 SGHKS and CDR2 YYEKEE (reference sequence). This CDR3 reads CASSLVGGASTDTQYF. The CDR3 DNA follows: TGTGCCAGCAGCTTGGTGGGGGGGGCGAGCACAGATACGCAGTATTTT.

There are a few counts of this clonotype. The rearrangement uses TRBV2 and TRBJ2-7; TRBD1 might be the D (6 bases). This CDR3 has 13 residues. Trimming took 5 bases from V and 4 from J, leaving 12 bases between them. Germline CDR1 is SNHLY and CDR2 is FYNNEI. CDR3 sequence (DNA): TGTGCCAGCAGTCGACAGGAAGCGTACGAGCAGTACTTC. The encoded protein is CASSRQEAYEQYF.

The chain carries TRBV5-1 and TRBJ1-1; tentative D call: TRBD1 (5 bases). The V end lost 4 bases, the J end lost 3 bases, and 10 bases lay between the germline ends. The germline V gene has CDR1 SGHRS and CDR2 YFSETQ. This CDR3 is 13 amino acids long. The CDR3 nucleotides read TGCGCCAGCAGCCCGGGACGGTACACTGAAGCTTTCTTT. Its protein product is CASSPGRYTEAFF.

This clonotype has more than one count but fewer than ten. DNA for the CDR3: TGTGCCAGCAGTCCAAAGCCCCTAGCGGGAGCTGACAATGAGCAGTTCTTC. It is translated as CASSPKPLAGADNEQFF. The rearrangement uses TRBV12-3 or TRBV12-4 and TRBJ2-1, with 10 bases aligning to TRBD2. This CDR3 comprises 17 residues. V trimming: 5 bases; J trimming: 5 bases; junction bases outside the gene matches: 12.

V and J are TRBV6-2 or TRBV6-3 and TRBJ1-1, with TRBD1 matching over 8 bases. The J segment lost 4 bases and the V segment lost 4 bases, leaving 8 bases of the junction unmatched. CDR1 and CDR2 from the germline V gene are MNHEY and SVGEGT. CDR3 length equals 15 residues. The CDR3 DNA is TGTGCCAGCAGTTGGGTAGCTACAGGGGGCACTGAAGCTTTCTTT. Amino acids: CASSWVATGGTEAFF.

This chain links TRBV7-9 with TRBJ2-7; D is unclear. V was cut by 2 bases and J by 0 bases, with 11 bases left in between. CDR3 length: 15 amino acids. Germline lookup yields CDR1 SEHNR and CDR2 FQNEAQ (reference sequence). CDR3 region: CASSLITAGSYEQYF. DNA for the CDR3: TGTGCCAGCAGCTTAATTACGGCAGGCTCCTACGAGCAGTACTTC.

This clonotype was found a few times. The J gene is TRBJ1-1, the V gene TRBV5-1; D gene unclear. The CDR3 consists of 14 residues. Germline lookup yields CDR1 SGHRS and CDR2 YFSETQ. Trimming removed 1 base at V and 7 bases at J, with 14 bases between. The CDR3 sequence is CASSLIMGRDEAFF. The CDR3 DNA reads as TGCGCCAGCAGCTTGATAATGGGGAGGGATGAAGCTTTCTTT.

This chain uses TRBV10-2 with TRBJ2-5; 8 bases align to TRBD2. CDR1 is WSHSY and CDR2 is SAAADI in the germline V gene. V gave up 4 bases and J gave up 5 bases; unmatched junction bases: 9. The CDR3 extends over 15 amino acids. DNA of the CDR3: TGCGCCAGCAGTGGGGTAGCGGGATCTTGGGAGACCCAGTACTTC. Translation gives CASSGVAGSWETQYF.